This entry describes one TCR beta chain. Antigen unknown. The record originates from a study of cytomegalovirus exposure and HLA in healthy donors. 13 Jbeta primers and 60 Vbeta primers were used for the PCR. Some clones are missing from TCRdb's copy, which holds only in-frame ones; the method was immunoSEQ multiplex PCR. Among roughly 83,000 clones, just under 75% were seen once, and the ten largest hold 4% to 5%. The germline gives CDR1 SGHDT, CDR2 YYEEEE. The CDR3 covers 17 residues. The junction had 8 bases not matched to a gene; V was cut back by 0 bases and J by 4 bases. Study-wide results and limits: 150 to 200 TCR beta chains were listed as cytomegalovirus-associated. In vitro checks showed that three CMV-associated chains really do target CMV antigens.

Sequencing was performed on PBMCs. The V and J genes are TRBV5-6 and TRBJ2-1; 9 bases agree with TRBD2. The TCR comes from a man in his sixties in good health and CMV-seronegative. For the CDR3, the DNA is TGTGCCAGCAGCTTGGCCCTTGCGGGGGGGCTTTACAATGAGCAGTTCTTC. It encodes CASSLALAGGLYNEQFF.